One and the same sample provided the 3 T cell receptor beta chains below, sequenced in a study of T cells in Graves' hyperthyroidism and ophthalmopathy. RNA transcripts gave rise to amplified TCR beta CDR3 regions. Initially, a first-round RT-PCR of the TCR CDR3 employed the HTBI primer set. TCRdb passed the multiplex PCR reads through MiXCR, listing each CDR3 protein once. The table includes about 510,000 distinct CDR3 sequences, less than 15% detected once. The sample consisted of blood. These receptors came from a woman aged 40 to 49 with Graves' hyperthyroidism.

This clonotype was counted only a few times. The V call is TRBV4-1, the J call TRBJ2-1, with 8 nucleotides matching TRBD2. After removal of 8 bases from V and 3 bases from J, the junction contained 6 bases not matched to a gene. This CDR3 is 14 amino acids long. The germline V gene has CDR1 MGHRA and CDR2 YSYEKL. CDR3 in amino acids: CASGLAGFYNEQFF. CDR3 sequence (DNA): TGCGCCAGCGGATTAGCGGGATTCTACAATGAGCAGTTCTTC.

Ten or more counts support this clonotype. The chain joins TRBV20-1 to TRBJ1-5; D uncertain. V was trimmed by 2 bases and J by 2 bases, leaving 4 bases between them. CDR1 and CDR2 (germline): DFQATT, SNEGSKA (reference sequence). The CDR3 spans 12 residues. The CDR3 nucleotides read TGCAGTGCTAGACAGGGCAATCAGCCCCAGCATTTT. Translated: CSARQGNQPQHF.

J is TRBJ1-5 and V is TRBV10-3, with 7 nucleotides matching TRBD1. This CDR3 has 13 amino acids. J gave up 3 bases and V 6 bases, and 2 bases lay outside the gene matches. From germline, CDR1 is ENHRY and CDR2 SYGVKD. In nucleotides, the CDR3 is TGTGCCATCAGAGACAGGGACAATCAGCCCCAGCATTTT. This sequence encodes CAIRDRDNQPQHF.